The clone carrying this T cell receptor beta chain was counted a few times. The antigen is not known. The sample comes from a study of T cell repertoires in cytomegalovirus infection. Findings and limits, study-wide: HLA-C-restricted CMV-specific TCR beta clonotypes prevailed in the ex vivo response.

Trimming left V 2 bases short and J 5 bases short, with 12 bases between. This CDR3 comprises 14 residues. Via MiXCR, TCRdb re-called the reads, giving one row per CDR3 protein. The table includes a few hundred thousand distinct CDR3 sequences, approximately 40% detected once. The chain is built from TRBV12-3 or TRBV12-4 and TRBJ2-5; perhaps TRBD2 as D (6 bases). The sequencing here drew on cultured PBMCs, taken from culture after CMV antigen stimulation. This TCR was sampled from a human donor in good health (CMV status not recorded). Some clones in this sample may be carry-over from other donors' samples. CDR3 sequence reads: CASSLRSGTETQYF. CDR3 in DNA: TGTGCCAGCAGTTTACGGTCGGGGACTGAGACCCAGTACTTC.